This TCR beta chain emerged from a study of PD-1 blockade in classical Hodgkin lymphoma. Profiled with immunoSEQ multiplex PCR; TCRdb holds only in-frame clones, not every one. Here the sample spans 90,000 to 120,000 clones, 80% to 90% being singletons. Turning to this clone: Its matching antigen is unknown.

Study conclusions and caveats: In CD4+ cells, TCR diversity went up significantly by C4D1, but in CD8+ cells it did not.

Relapse after autologous stem cell transplantation occurred in every patient, and brentuximab vedotin exposure varied. Germline CDR1 is MGHDK and CDR2 is SYGVNS. Trimming took 6 bases from V and 6 from J; bases not matched to a gene: 4. The CDR3 totals 13 residues. This TCR came from a human donor with classical Hodgkin lymphoma. The rearrangement links TRBV25-1 to TRBJ1-2; 10 bases are a match to TRBD1. Here the sequenced sample was peripheral blood mononuclear cells (PBMCs), taken before the second cycle of nivolumab. The CDR3: CASSRTGGDGYTF. The CDR3 coding sequence is TGTGCCAGCAGCCGGACAGGGGGGGATGGCTACACCTTC.